The present TCR beta chain was sequenced within a study of T cells in Graves' hyperthyroidism and ophthalmopathy. Findings and limits, study-wide: Peripheral blood also featured most of the thyroid clonotypes expanded above 0.001. Using 13 V-J features, a model discriminated ophthalmopathy from stable hyperthyroidism.

RNA transcripts gave rise to amplified TCR beta CDR3 regions. HTBI primers were used for first-round RT-PCR of the TCR CDR3. TCRdb re-derived calls from the multiplex PCR reads in MiXCR, one entry per CDR3 protein. The sample consists of about 400,000 distinct CDR3 sequences, more than 13% of them appearing once. The CDR3 has 15 residues. Germline CDR1 and CDR2: WNHNN and SYGVQD (reference sequence). V was clipped by 6 bases and J by 2 bases; unmatched bases: 7. This clonotype was picked up many times. Its antigen is unknown. The PBMCs were taken from 10 ml of fresh peripheral blood. The origin of this receptor is a man over 45 with Graves' ophthalmopathy. Sequenced material: blood. The rearrangement links TRBV10-1 to TRBJ2-5; 9 nucleotides align to TRBD2. CDR3 amino acids: CASSPSGTLQETQYF. The CDR3 bases are TGCGCCAGCAGCCCTAGCGGGACTCTTCAAGAGACCCAGTACTTC.